This T cell receptor (beta chain) was captured in a study of T cells in Graves' hyperthyroidism and ophthalmopathy. The V end lost 1 base, the J end lost 3 bases, and 16 bases lay between the germline ends. Germline V lookup: CDR1 SNHLY, CDR2 FYNNEI. CDR3 length equals 16 residues. TCR beta CDR3 regions were amplified from RNA transcripts. HTBI primers were used for first-round RT-PCR of the TCR CDR3. MiXCR, applied by TCRdb to the multiplex PCR reads, yields one record per CDR3 protein. The sample records approximately 380,000 distinct CDR3 sequences, over 12% being singletons. This clonotype was detected ten times or more.

What was sequenced was blood. This TCR was recovered from a man between 45 and 60 years old with Graves' ophthalmopathy. The chain combines TRBV2 with TRBJ2-7; TRBD2 is a possible D gene (5 bases). For the CDR3, the DNA is TGTGCCAGCAGTGAAGAGGCTAGCAGAGCCGACTACGAGCAGTACTTC. This encodes CASSEEASRADYEQYF.